This T cell receptor (beta chain) was retrieved from a study of blood T cell repertoires in COVID-19 (dated by TCRdb to the early 2020s). The study in broad terms: Samples covering the acute and convalescent phases of COVID-19 were provided by collaborators in the United States, Italy and Spain. The material from the prospective study consisted of cDNA or gDNA derived from T cells, B-cell-depleted T cells, or PBMCs. The dataset comprised deeply sampled blood TCRbeta repertoires from subjects exposed to, actively infected with, or recovered from COVID-19. The repertoires were released in a freely available public database intended as a resource for research on the immune response to SARS-CoV-2. The samples were drawn from two sources: the first 160 participants of the ongoing ImmuneRACE study, and 1,000 to 1,500 subjects contributed by 6 global collaborators. Sample metadata almost always included a de-identified subject ID, COVID-19 status, age in years and sex. HLA class I and class II types, where available, came from metadata supplied by the sample provider rather than from assay-based typing.

Collaborating institutions collected whole blood in K2EDTA tubes following their own protocols. For TCRbeta analysis, collaborator samples were shipped as frozen whole blood, as isolated PBMCs, or as DNA extracted from either sample type. This clone was recorded once. The antigen it recognizes is unknown. No per-base quality is available; no much larger clone lies one base away. TCRbeta CDR3 regions were amplified from genomic DNA by means of the immunoSEQ Assay, a bias-controlled multiplex PCR. The published analysis was carried out like this. Within the assay, amplification of reference gene primers was used to estimate how many nucleated cells each sample contained. To quantify the absolute abundance of each unique TCRbeta CDR3 rearrangement, sequence reads were collapsed and filtered. Productive Simpson clonality was computed per sample as the square root of Simpson's diversity index over productive rearrangements. Sourced from immuneACCESS, this table was stored by TCRdb with only in-frame sequences that have V and J called. A share of the clones is absent; for the studies checked, an unresolved V gene accounts for under half, and the remainder has no known explanation. V and J calls and clone size are as listed in that table; D and trimming were resolved from the DNA. The sample data list 270,000 or so clones, and 85% of these were observed just once. The ten biggest clones cover about an eighth of the sample.

Reading from cysteine to phenylalanine, the CDR3 counts 13 amino acids. Only the CDR3 DNA stays, 39 bases, in frame from base 1. The trim is 5 bases for V and 7 bases for J, with a gap of 11 bases between the germline ends. Based on the germline V gene, the CDR1 and CDR2 sequences are SNHLY and FYNNEI. What the authors observed across the whole study: The amount of clinical and demographic metadata varied by source and participant and was provided uncurated.

The TCR originated in a human donor in a cohort sampled during active COVID-19. Material: peripheral blood. The rearranged segments are TRBV2 and TRBJ2-2, and the D gene may be TRBD2, 6 bases matching. The nucleotide sequence is TGTGCCAGCAGTACGGGGGTTTTCGGGGAGCTGTTTTTT. Translated, this gives CASSTGVFGELFF.